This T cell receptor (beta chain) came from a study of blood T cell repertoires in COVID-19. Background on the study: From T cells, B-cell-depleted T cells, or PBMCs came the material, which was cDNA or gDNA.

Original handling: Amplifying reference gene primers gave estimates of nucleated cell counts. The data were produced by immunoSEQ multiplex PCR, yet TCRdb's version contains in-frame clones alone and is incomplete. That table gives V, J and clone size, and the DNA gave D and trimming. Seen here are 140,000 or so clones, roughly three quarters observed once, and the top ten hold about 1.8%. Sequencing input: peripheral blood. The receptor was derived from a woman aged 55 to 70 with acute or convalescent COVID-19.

The chain's CDR3 is CASSYPGGWAFF. CDR3 DNA: TGTGCCAGCAGTTACCCCGGCGGATGGGCTTTCTTT. V and J are TRBV28 and TRBJ1-1; unclear D gene. CDR1 MDHEN and CDR2 SYDVKM come from the germline V gene. Trimming removed 4 bases from V and 11 bases from J, with 14 bases in between. This CDR3 comprises 12 residues.